These T cell receptor beta chains were read from a single sample in a study of T cell responses to AZD1222 COVID-19 vaccine. The assay was immunoSEQ multiplex PCR, and TCRdb's table has in-frame clones only and misses some. The sample has about 180,000 clones, about 91% seen once; the top ten hold 11%. This specimen consisted of peripheral blood, obtained 28 days after the second AZD1222 dose. These receptors originate from an adult who received the AZD1222 COVID-19 vaccine. The CDR3 runs from the conserved cysteine through the conserved F or W. The D gene is left open where the match is weak. Clone size is not always given. Where it is, it says once, few, many or a class for expanded clones.

J gene	V gene	clone size	D gene	CDR3 length	CDR3 DNA	CDR3 protein
TRBJ1-5	TRBV28	few	-	16	TGTGCCAGCAGTTTATGGGGTCTGGACAGCTATCAGCCCCAGCATTTT	CASSLWGLDSYQPQHF
TRBJ1-1	TRBV15	-	TRBD1	16	TGTGCCACCAGCCGGCGGGTCGGGACAGGGCGGACTGAAGCTTTCTTT	CATSRRVGTGRTEAFF
TRBJ1-4	TRBV7-9	-	-	14	TGTGCCAGCAGCAACAGGGAGACTAATGAAAAACTGTTTTTT	CASSNRETNEKLFF
TRBJ1-1	TRBV21-1	-	-	16	TGTGCCAGCAGCAGTCAACAGGGGGCGAGGAACACTGAAGCTTTCTTT	CASSSQQGARNTEAFF
TRBJ2-5	TRBV5-1	-	TRBD2	14	TGCGCCAGCAGCTTGGGTAGCGGGGGGGAGACCCAGTACTTC	CASSLGSGGETQYF
TRBJ1-5	TRBV27	-	-	14	TGTGCCAGCAGTTTTCGTGATAGCAATCAGCCCCAGCATTTT	CASSFRDSNQPQHF
TRBJ2-2	TRBV7-3	once	TRBD1	14	TGTGCCAGCAGGGGACAGGGCGGCACCGGGGAGCTGTTTTTT	CASRGQGGTGELFF
TRBJ1-1	TRBV28	-	TRBD1	19	TGTGCCAGCAGTTTGGTCGGGACAGGGAGATCCTTAGGTGACACTGAAGCTTTCTTT	CASSLVGTGRSLGDTEAFF
TRBJ2-1	TRBV5-8	-	TRBD2	16	TGTGCCAGCAGCTCCTACGGAGCGGGGGGCGTGGATGAGCAGTTCTTC	CASSSYGAGGVDEQFF
TRBJ2-7	TRBV6-1	-	-	16	TGTGCCAGCAGTGAAGCGCCTAGGACACGGACCCGGGAGCAGTACTTC	CASSEAPRTRTREQYF
TRBJ1-5	TRBV4-3	-	-	13	TGCGCCAGCAGCCAAGGCGTGTATCAGCCCCAGCATTTT	CASSQGVYQPQHF
TRBJ1-4	TRBV30	-	-	15	TGTGCCTGGAGTGGCTTGGGAGCGACTAATGAAAAACTGTTTTTT	CAWSGLGATNEKLFF
TRBJ2-1	TRBV5-5	-	-	14	TGTGCCAGCAGCTTGACAGGCCGGGTCAGGGAGCAGTTCTTC	CASSLTGRVREQFF
TRBJ2-6	TRBV7-6	-	-	16	TGTGCCAGCAGCTTAGTCCGTGGCTCGGGGGCCAACGTCCTGACTTTC	CASSLVRGSGANVLTF
TRBJ1-1	TRBV6-5	-	-	15	TGTGCCAGCAGTTCAGGGTCTCGGGGGGTCACTGAAGCTTTCTTT	CASSSGSRGVTEAFF
TRBJ1-4	TRBV12-3/TRBV12-4	few	TRBD1	13	TGTGCCAGCAGCCGGCAGGGGGGTGAAAAACTGTTTTTT	CASSRQGGEKLFF
TRBJ1-5	TRBV6-1	-	-	15	TGTGCCAGCAGTGAAGAAGGGACACGCAATCAGCCCCAGCATTTT	CASSEEGTRNQPQHF
TRBJ1-3	TRBV6-2/TRBV6-3	once	-	13	TGTGCCAGCAGTTACACAACGGGAAACACCATATATTTT	CASSYTTGNTIYF
TRBJ1-1	TRBV28	-	-	15	TGTGCCAGCAGTTTATGGACGGCTAGGAACACTGAAGCTTTCTTT	CASSLWTARNTEAFF
TRBJ1-1	TRBV11-1	once	TRBD1	16	TGTGCCAGCAGTCGGACAGGGGGCGCATTGGGCACTGAAGCTTTCTTT	CASSRTGGALGTEAFF
TRBJ2-7	TRBV23-1	once	-	16	TGCGCCAGCAGGGACGGACGGAGCCCTACCTCCTACGAGCAGTACTTC	CASRDGRSPTSYEQYF
TRBJ2-3	TRBV5-1	-	TRBD2	16	TGCGCCAGCAGCTCATCCTCGACTAGCTTGCCAGATACGCAGTATTTT	CASSSSSTSLPDTQYF
TRBJ2-7	TRBV10-3	-	-	15	TGTGCCACCTATCAACCCGGGGGCCGATCCTACGAGCAGTACTTC	CATYQPGGRSYEQYF
TRBJ2-7	TRBV3-1/TRBV3-2	-	TRBD2	15	TGTGCCAGCAGCGCCACAGGGACTAGCGTCTACGAGCAGTACTTC	CASSATGTSVYEQYF
TRBJ1-2	TRBV7-2	-	TRBD1	15	TGTGCCAGCAGCTGGATCGGGACAGGGGTAAATGGCTACACCTTC	CASSWIGTGVNGYTF
TRBJ1-4	TRBV5-1	-	TRBD1	17	TGCGCCAGCAGCTTAGGACAGGGGGCATCAACTAATGAAAAACTGTTTTTT	CASSLGQGASTNEKLFF
TRBJ2-3	TRBV4-2	-	TRBD1	16	TGTGCCAGCAGCCAAGAAACAGGGGCTAGCACAGATACGCAGTATTTT	CASSQETGASTDTQYF
TRBJ1-1	TRBV5-4	-	-	16	TGTGCCAGCACAGACGTCGGGGGAAGTCGGGGGACTGAAGCTTTCTTT	CASTDVGGSRGTEAFF
TRBJ1-6	TRBV28	-	-	14	TGTGCCAGCAGTAGACCTACAGGGAATTCACCCCTCCACTTT	CASSRPTGNSPLHF
TRBJ2-7	TRBV2	-	TRBD1	12	TGTGCCAGCAGAGGGGACAGCTACGAGCAGTACTTC	CASRGDSYEQYF
TRBJ1-4	TRBV5-1	-	-	15	TGCGCCAGCAGCTTGGACCAGACCTTTAAAGAAAAACTGTTTTTT	CASSLDQTFKEKLFF
TRBJ1-6	TRBV25-1	-	-	14	TGTGCCAGCAGCGCCGGGAGGGAAGGCTCACCCCTCCACTTT	CASSAGREGSPLHF
TRBJ2-5	TRBV7-6	-	TRBD2	16	TGTGCCAGCAGCTTAGGTGTAGCGGGGGGGCCAGAGACCCAGTACTTC	CASSLGVAGGPETQYF
TRBJ2-7	TRBV7-2	-	TRBD2	17	TGTGCCAGCAGCCTCGGAGGTAGCGGGGGCTATCCCTACGAGCAGTACTTC	CASSLGGSGGYPYEQYF
TRBJ1-2	TRBV6-5	-	-	15	TGTGCCAGCAGACCCTCGGGGGGTTTTAACTATGGCTACACCTTC	CASRPSGGFNYGYTF
TRBJ2-1	TRBV28	-	TRBD2	19	TGTGCCAGCAGTTCGTCTCCCCCGGGACTAGCGGGGATCTACAATGAGCAGTTCTTC	CASSSSPPGLAGIYNEQFF
TRBJ1-3	TRBV5-1	few	-	16	TGCGCCAGCAGCTTGGCGACAGCTAACTCTGGAAACACCATATATTTT	CASSLATANSGNTIYF
TRBJ2-5	TRBV6-6	-	-	14	TGTGCCAGCGGTGACAGGGGAGGGGGAGAGACCCAGTACTTC	CASGDRGGGETQYF
TRBJ2-7	TRBV6-1	-	-	15	TGTGCCAGCAGTGAAGCGGGAGGCGGTCTCTACGAGCAGTACTTC	CASSEAGGGLYEQYF
TRBJ1-2	TRBV5-1	-	-	13	TGCGCCAGCAGCTTGCAGGGCCACTATGGCTACACCTTC	CASSLQGHYGYTF
TRBJ1-6	TRBV11-2	-	-	14	TGTGCCAGCAGACCCCAGGGGATTGCTTCACCCCTCCACTTT	CASRPQGIASPLHF
TRBJ1-3	TRBV5-5	-	-	15	TGTGCCAGCAGCCTCGGGTTTAGCTCTGGAAACACCATATATTTT	CASSLGFSSGNTIYF
TRBJ2-1	TRBV7-9	few	-	13	TGTGCCAGCAGCTTAACGGGGGCGGTTGAGCAGTTCTTC	CASSLTGAVEQFF
TRBJ1-2	TRBV6-5	-	-	15	TGTGCCAGCAGTTACACAGGCCCTCCCAACTATGGCTACACCTTC	CASSYTGPPNYGYTF
TRBJ2-3	TRBV5-1	-	-	16	TGCGCCAGCAGCTTGAAGGGCAGCGAAATCACAGATACGCAGTATTTT	CASSLKGSEITDTQYF
TRBJ1-4	TRBV6-6	-	-	16	TGTGCCAGCAGTTACGGAGGGTTTGTGACTAATGAAAAACTGTTTTTT	CASSYGGFVTNEKLFF
TRBJ1-3	TRBV13	-	TRBD1	16	TGTGCCAGCAGCGCTTGGGACAGGGGGCCGGGAAACACCATATATTTT	CASSAWDRGPGNTIYF